This T cell receptor beta chain originates from a study of long-term antiretroviral therapy in people with HIV. Across the whole study: A decade or so separates the oldest specimens from the later 2015 immediate-ART recommendation.

They ran version v3.0 of the immunoSEQ assay at survey level. Assay used: immunoSEQ multiplex PCR; TCRdb lists only in-frame clones, some missing. Of 20,000 to 25,000 clones listed, around 83% were seen once; the top ten hold around a quarter. The CDR3 runs to 14 residues. Germline-derived CDR1 and CDR2 are SGHTA and FQGTGA. V lost 3 bases and J 1 base, leaving 9 bases between the germline ends. This sequence joins TRBV7-3 and TRBJ1-1, with a possible D match to TRBD1 (6 bases). The sequenced sample was unsorted PBMCs, obtained 0.4 years after starting antiretroviral therapy. The source is a man aged 50 to 59 with HIV. The CDR3 reads CASSLDRGNTEAFF. The CDR3 region has the DNA TGTGCCAGCAGCTTGGACAGAGGGAACACTGAAGCTTTCTTT.